The next 26 T cell receptor beta chains were all read from a single sample in a study of blood T cell repertoires in COVID-19 (dated by TCRdb to the early 2020s). To prepare the library, the immunoSEQ multiplex PCR assay was applied. Held by TCRdb, this immuneACCESS table contains in-frame sequences only and omits some clones. Under half of the omission traces to an unresolved V gene where checked; the cause of the rest is unknown. The sample profile shows 200,000 to 300,000 clones; almost 90% of them were found once. The ten largest clones capture about 1.3% of the sample. Sample: peripheral blood. These receptors originate from a man aged 80 or over with acute or convalescent COVID-19.

The rearrangement links TRBV5-1 to TRBJ2-3; 11 nucleotides match TRBD2. V shed 4 bases and J 5 bases; nucleotides not matched to a gene: 6. The length of the CDR3 is 15 residues. The V gene's germline CDR1 is SGHRS and CDR2 YFSETQ. The CDR3 loop is CASSRSGGAGDTQYF. In nucleotides, the CDR3 is TGCGCCAGCAGCCGTAGCGGGGGGGCTGGAGATACGCAGTATTTT.

This chain connects TRBV5-8 to TRBJ1-2; 10 bases line up with TRBD1. Germline CDR1 is SGHTS and CDR2 is YDEGEE. The CDR3 totals 15 residues. The V gene end was trimmed by 3 bases and the J gene end by 6 bases; junction bases not matched to a gene: 8. CDR3 in amino acids: CASSYDRGRGNGYTF. The CDR3 bases are TGTGCCAGCAGCTACGACAGGGGGCGAGGAAATGGCTACACCTTC.

The rearrangement links TRBV5-1 to TRBJ1-4; 9 positions agree with TRBD1. The CDR3 runs to 15 residues. Unmatched junction bases numbered 2, after V lost 0 bases and J lost 5 bases. Looked up from germline, CDR1 is SGHRS and CDR2 is YFSETQ. This CDR3 is CASSLGGQGNEKLFF. In DNA, the CDR3 is TGCGCCAGCAGCTTGGGGGGACAGGGAAATGAAAAACTGTTTTTT.

CDR3 amino acids: CSASTAGGNQPQHF. The DNA for the CDR3 is TGCAGTGCAAGTACGGCGGGAGGCAATCAGCCCCAGCATTTT. The chain joins TRBV20-1 to TRBJ1-5; D gene ambiguous. V was shortened by 6 bases and J by 2 bases, with 14 bases between the two germline ends. The CDR3 sequence is 14 residues long. The germline V gene has CDR1 DFQATT and CDR2 SNEGSKA (reference sequence).

The chain couples TRBV15 to TRBJ2-2; tentatively, D is TRBD1 (6 bases). This CDR3 contains 17 residues. V was clipped by 4 bases and J by 0 bases, with 15 bases between them. Germline-derived CDR1 and CDR2 are LNHNV and YYDKDF (reference sequence). DNA of the CDR3: TGTGCCACCAGCAAGCTGAGGGACACCGCGAACACCGGGGAGCTGTTTTTT. It codes for CATSKLRDTANTGELFF.

V usage is TRBV7-2 and J usage is TRBJ2-3; D ambiguous. Germline loops: CDR1 SGHTA, CDR2 FQGNSA. The CDR3 loop spans 14 amino acids. Trimming cost V 1 base and J 6 bases, with 11 bases left between them. The CDR3 is CASSLDRQTDTQYF. The DNA for the CDR3 is TGTGCCAGCAGCTTAGATCGACAAACGGATACGCAGTATTTT.

The rearrangement links TRBV5-4 to TRBJ2-7; 10 bases match TRBD1. CDR1 and CDR2 (germline): SGHNT, YYREEE (reference sequence). This CDR3 is built from 14 residues. The J segment lost 7 bases and the V segment lost 4 bases, leaving 8 bases of the junction unmatched. This CDR3 reads CASSLDRGPGEQYF. The DNA of the CDR3 is TGTGCCAGCAGCCTTGACAGGGGGCCTGGGGAGCAGTACTTC.

V gene TRBV5-1 combines with J gene TRBJ1-2; a possible D gene is TRBD1 (6 bases). V was clipped by 0 bases and J by 5 bases, with 8 bases between them. Germline CDR1 is SGHRS and CDR2 is YFSETQ. The CDR3 is 13 residues long. CDR3: CASSLATGYGYTF. CDR3 bases: TGCGCCAGCAGCTTGGCCACAGGGTATGGCTACACCTTC.

The rearrangement uses TRBV6-1 and TRBJ2-3; 12 bases match TRBD2. The CDR3 consists of 16 residues. CDR1 MNHNS and CDR2 SASEGT come from the germline V gene. After removal of 3 bases from V and 4 bases from J, the junction contained 5 bases not matched to a gene. CDR3 sequence: CASSDRLAGASDTQYF. CDR3 sequence (DNA): TGTGCCAGCAGTGACCGACTAGCGGGGGCCTCAGATACGCAGTATTTT.

This chain joins TRBV21-1 and TRBJ2-6; the table's D call, TRBD2, has no DNA check behind it. TRBV21-1 is a documented pseudogene. The CDR3 runs 17 residues. The CDR3 loop reads CASSKGRGRGGANVLTF. The CDR3 DNA reads as TGTGCCAGCAGCAAAGGAAGGGGACGCGGGGGAGCCAACGTCCTGACTTTC.

In DNA, the CDR3 is TGTGCCAGCAGTGCATCCGGGACAGGGAAGTCCTACGAGCAGTACTTC. Its translation: CASSASGTGKSYEQYF. The rearrangement uses TRBV28 and TRBJ2-7; 9 nucleotides line up with TRBD1. The CDR3 contains 16 residues. Germline loops: CDR1 MDHEN, CDR2 SYDVKM. V trimming: 5 bases; J trimming: 1 base; junction bases outside the gene matches: 9.

This chain connects TRBV7-2 to TRBJ2-5; 12 bases fit TRBD2. Germline V gene lookup returns CDR1 SGHTA and CDR2 FQGNSA. With V trimmed by 4 bases and J by 6 bases, 15 bases remained unmatched. The CDR3 has 18 residues. CDR3 in amino acids: CASSSLAGGPQGGKTQYF. The CDR3 nucleotides read TGTGCCAGCAGCTCGCTAGCGGGAGGGCCACAAGGGGGAAAGACCCAGTACTTC.

The V and J genes are TRBV28 and TRBJ1-2; possible D gene TRBD1, 6 bases. The length of the CDR3 is 15 residues. Germline V lookup: CDR1 MDHEN, CDR2 SYDVKM. The V end lost 5 bases, the J end lost 7 bases, and 20 bases lay between the germline ends. CDR3 sequence: CASSGTRTVSRGYTF. The CDR3 DNA is TGTGCCAGCAGTGGGACCAGGACAGTCTCTCGTGGCTACACCTTC.

This chain uses TRBV28 with TRBJ1-2, with a possible D match to TRBD1 (6 bases). CDR3 length equals 17 residues. Germline CDR1 MDHEN, CDR2 SYDVKM. The V gene lost 3 bases and the J gene lost 6 bases, with 23 bases spanning the gap. The DNA of the CDR3 is TGTGCCAGCAGTTTTCTCACTTCGGCAGGGGAGCGCGATGGCTACACCTTC. It codes for CASSFLTSAGERDGYTF.

The rearrangement joins TRBV5-6 to TRBJ2-4; weak D call: TRBD1 (5 bases). Between the trimmed V and J ends, which lost 3 bases and 3 bases, there was a span of 16 bases. Germline V gene data show CDR1 as SGHDT and CDR2 as YYEEEE. This CDR3 comprises 16 residues. The CDR3 coding sequence is TGTGCCAGCAGCTATCAGGGCACGATCGTCAAAAACATTCAGTACTTC. Residues: CASSYQGTIVKNIQYF.

This clone was detected only once. The chain has TRBV3-1 (or the pseudogene TRBV3-2) and TRBJ1-5; D gene ambiguous. Trimming shortened V by 5 bases and J by 3 bases, and 8 bases separated the two germline ends. CDR1 and CDR2 (germline): LGHDT, YNNKEL (reference sequence). The CDR3 is made up of 13 amino acids. The CDR3 loop is CASSVDSNQPQHF. CDR3 bases: TGTGCCAGCAGCGTTGACTCCAATCAGCCCCAGCATTTT.

The gene calls are TRBV5-1 and TRBJ1-1; TRBD1 matches at 7 bases. The junction had 8 bases not matched to a gene; V was cut back by 5 bases and J by 1 base. Germline V CDR1 and CDR2: SGHRS, YFSETQ. This CDR3 region has 15 residues. CDR3 bases: TGCGCCAGCAGGGTAGCCGGGACAGCGAACACTGAAGCTTTCTTT. Its protein is CASRVAGTANTEAFF.

The genes are TRBV5-1 and TRBJ2-1; 12 bases align to TRBD2. CDR3 length: 17 residues. Germline assignment: CDR1 SGHRS and CDR2 YFSETQ. V trimming: 3 bases; J trimming: 2 bases; junction bases outside the gene matches: 6. Here the CDR3 reads CASSSLLAGGTYNEQFF. In DNA, the CDR3 is TGCGCCAGCAGCTCCTTACTAGCGGGAGGAACCTACAATGAGCAGTTCTTC.

J is TRBJ2-2 and V is TRBV7-3; 13 bases align to TRBD2. Germline V gene lookup returns CDR1 SGHTA and CDR2 FQGTGA. The J segment lost 6 bases and the V segment lost 4 bases, leaving 2 bases of the junction unmatched. This CDR3 is built from 15 residues. CDR3 protein: CASSSGTSGAGELFF. In nucleotides, the CDR3 is TGTGCCAGCAGCTCCGGGACTAGCGGGGCCGGGGAGCTGTTTTTT.

The genes are TRBV6-6 and TRBJ1-5; D gene ambiguous. Per germline, CDR1 MNHNY and CDR2 SVGAGI (reference sequence). The CDR3 totals 14 residues. With 0 bases removed from V and 9 bases from J, the gap between germline ends came to 12 bases. CDR3 nucleotide sequence: TGTGCCAGCAGTTACTCATCGCAAGCAGGGCCCCAGCATTTT. Translated: CASSYSSQAGPQHF.

CDR3 DNA sequence: TGTGCCAGCTCACCATTGAGGGGGAAGGGGGACACTGAAGCTTTCTTT. This codes for CASSPLRGKGDTEAFF. The chain has TRBV18 and TRBJ1-1; TRBD1 might be the D (6 bases). CDR3 length: 16 amino acids. V lost 2 bases to trimming and J lost 3 bases, with 16 bases between them. CDR1 is KGHSH and CDR2 is LQKENI in the germline V gene.

The chain joins TRBV9 to TRBJ1-1, with D perhaps matching TRBD1 (6 bases). The V and J ends lost 5 bases and 0 bases respectively, with 11 bases between them. The CDR3 covers 14 residues. CDR1 SGDLS and CDR2 YYNGEE come from the germline V gene. Here the CDR3 reads CASSPGGLNTEAFF. In nucleotides, the CDR3 is TGTGCCAGCAGTCCGGGGGGGCTGAACACTGAAGCTTTCTTT.

The chain has TRBV18 and TRBJ2-7; 8 bases are shared with TRBD2. After removal of 5 bases from V and 1 base from J, the junction contained 10 bases not matched to a gene. CDR1 is KGHSH, CDR2 LQKENI, per germline. The CDR3 has 16 amino acids. In DNA form, the CDR3 reads TGTGCCAGCTCATCGACCTATAGCGGGAAATCCTACGAGCAGTACTTC. This sequence encodes CASSSTYSGKSYEQYF.

The chain carries TRBV16 and TRBJ1-1, with D perhaps matching TRBD1 (5 bases). Trimming removed 2 bases from V and 0 bases from J, with 10 bases in between. The CDR3 length is 15 residues. In germline, CDR1 is KGHSY, CDR2 FQNENV. This CDR3 is CASSQGGVVNTEAFF. CDR3 coding DNA: TGTGCCAGCAGCCAAGGAGGGGTGGTGAACACTGAAGCTTTCTTT. The whole variable domain, filled in from reference TRBV16 and TRBJ1-1, reads GEEVAQTPKHLVRGEGQKAKLYCAPIKGHSYVFWYQQVLKNEFKFLISFQNENVFDETGMPKERFSAKCLPNSPCSLEIQATKLEDSAVYFCASSQGGVVNTEAFFGQGTRLTVV.

This chain uses TRBV6-5 with TRBJ2-7, with TRBD1 identical over 7 bases. The V gene end was trimmed by 2 bases and the J gene end by 3 bases; junction bases not matched to a gene: 1. The CDR3 consists of 13 residues. CDR1 and CDR2 (germline): MNHEY, SVGAGI. CDR3 region: CASSYRDSYEQYF. CDR3 in DNA: TGTGCCAGCAGTTACCGGGACAGCTACGAGCAGTACTTC.

This rearrangement joins TRBV5-1 to TRBJ2-1; no clear D. Germline V gene lookup returns CDR1 SGHRS and CDR2 YFSETQ. CDR3 length: 13 residues. Trimming cost V 4 bases and J 8 bases, with 13 bases left between them. The CDR3 is CASSPLVSDEQFF. The CDR3, as DNA: TGCGCCAGCAGCCCACTGGTGAGCGATGAGCAGTTCTTC.